The rows below give T cell receptor beta chains drawn from one sample of a study of blood T cell repertoires in COVID-19. Sequencing used immunoSEQ multiplex PCR; TCRdb keeps in-frame clones, though not all of them. The table records around 270,000 clones, more than 90% of them present only once. The sample taken for sequencing was peripheral blood. These receptors came from a young adult with COVID-19, enrolled during active disease. The CDR3 runs from the conserved cysteine through the conserved F or W. The order of the fields is V gene, J gene, CDR3 protein.

v_call: TRBV7-2
j_call: TRBJ2-1
cdr3_aa: CASSLVPLREAGNEQFF

v_call: TRBV28
j_call: TRBJ1-1
cdr3_aa: CASSFLWDRGLDAMGGYTEAFF

v_call: TRBV18
j_call: TRBJ1-4
cdr3_aa: CASSPTRNNEKLFF

v_call: TRBV9
j_call: TRBJ2-7
cdr3_aa: CASGSGSYEQYF

v_call: TRBV4-2
j_call: TRBJ2-1
cdr3_aa: CASSQSFGRANEQFF

v_call: TRBV19
j_call: TRBJ1-5
cdr3_aa: CASSISRLGNQPQHF

v_call: TRBV24-1
j_call: TRBJ1-2
cdr3_aa: CATSDRRDGDYGYTF

v_call: TRBV6-5
j_call: TRBJ1-4
cdr3_aa: CASSYLGGEDEKLFF

v_call: TRBV29-1
j_call: TRBJ2-1
cdr3_aa: CSVGTTGGGQFF

v_call: TRBV2
j_call: TRBJ1-1
cdr3_aa: CASSGGTMNTEAFF

v_call: TRBV6-4
j_call: TRBJ1-2
cdr3_aa: CASRTLRPSNYGYTF

v_call: TRBV6-2/TRBV6-3
j_call: TRBJ2-1
cdr3_aa: CASSYPPGGRNEQFF

v_call: TRBV15
j_call: TRBJ2-7
cdr3_aa: CATSRDRLAFTYEQYF

v_call: TRBV5-1
j_call: TRBJ2-2
cdr3_aa: CASSWAGGVGTGELFF

v_call: TRBV13
j_call: TRBJ2-2
cdr3_aa: CASSSPGQGPTGELFF

v_call: TRBV4-3
j_call: TRBJ2-1
cdr3_aa: CASSQDLGTRRDNEQFF

v_call: TRBV12-3/TRBV12-4
j_call: TRBJ1-2
cdr3_aa: CASSLGAGTGYTF

v_call: TRBV7-8
j_call: TRBJ2-7
cdr3_aa: CASSPPGSYEQYF

v_call: TRBV7-2
j_call: TRBJ2-5
cdr3_aa: CASSPYFGTEGTQYF

v_call: TRBV24-1
j_call: TRBJ2-3
cdr3_aa: CATSEPRQGDTQYF

v_call: TRBV27
j_call: TRBJ2-2
cdr3_aa: CASSRDRVNTGELFF

v_call: TRBV9
j_call: TRBJ2-1
cdr3_aa: CASSVGKGGDEQFF